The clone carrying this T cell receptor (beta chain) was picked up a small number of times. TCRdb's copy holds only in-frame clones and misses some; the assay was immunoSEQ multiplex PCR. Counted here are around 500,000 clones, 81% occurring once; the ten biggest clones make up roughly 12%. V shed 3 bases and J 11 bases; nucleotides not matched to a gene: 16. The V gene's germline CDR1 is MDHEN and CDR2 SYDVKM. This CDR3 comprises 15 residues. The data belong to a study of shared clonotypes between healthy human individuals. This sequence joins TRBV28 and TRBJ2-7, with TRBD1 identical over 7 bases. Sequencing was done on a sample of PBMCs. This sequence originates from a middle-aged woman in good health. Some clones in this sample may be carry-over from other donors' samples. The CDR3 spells CASSFTGTVPGAEYF. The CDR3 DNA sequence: TGTGCCAGCAGTTTCACCGGGACAGTCCCAGGCGCGGAGTACTTC.